The 18 T cell receptor beta chains in this list originate from one sample, sequenced in a study of spatial heterogeneity in lung cancer. Regarding time point: blood at routine non-recurrence follow-up after resection. TCRdb redid the calling of the 5' RACE reads with MiXCR, one entry per CDR3 protein. This repertoire shows about 36,000 distinct CDR3 sequences, roughly 8% found once; its top ten account for 8.5% to 10%. Specimen: PBMCs, collected at follow-up. The source is a male donor with early-stage non-small cell lung cancer.

This clonotype was picked up a small number of times. The chain joins TRBV20-1 to TRBJ1-2, with D uncertain. The length of the CDR3 is 14 residues. Trimming removed 6 bases from V and 2 bases from J, with 16 bases in between. From germline, CDR1 is DFQATT and CDR2 SNEGSKA (reference sequence). CDR3 bases: TGCAGTGCGAATCGCGGGTGGGGAAACTATGGCTACACCTTC. Translation gives CSANRGWGNYGYTF.

This clonotype was recorded many times. This chain joins TRBV18 and TRBJ1-6; D gene unclear. Germline V gives CDR1 KGHSH, CDR2 LQKENI. The CDR3 contains 14 residues. Trimming cost V 4 bases and J 6 bases, with 10 bases left between them. CDR3: CASSLRLVNSPLHF. In nucleotides, the CDR3 is TGTGCCAGCTCACTTCGACTTGTTAATTCACCCCTCCACTTT. The complete variable domain, with remaining parts taken from reference TRBV18 and TRBJ1-6, reads NAGVMQNPRHLVRRRGQEARLRCSPMKGHSHVYWYRQLPEEGLKFMVYLQKENIIDESGMPKERFSAEFPKEGPSILRIQQVVRGDSAAYFCASSLRLVNSPLHFGNGTRLTVT.

As regards this clonotype: A read error is possible here, since a much larger clone lies one base away. The chain has TRBV20-1 and TRBJ2-5, with a weak D call TRBD1 (5 bases). The CDR3 spans 14 residues. The ends were cut back, 4 bases at V and 4 bases at J, with 16 bases in the middle. CDR1 and CDR2 (germline): DFQATT, SNEGSKA (reference sequence). The CDR3 region is CSAKGIAATETQYF. DNA of the CDR3: TGCAGTGCTAAGGGGATAGCAGCCACAGAGACCCAGTACTTC.

This clonotype was counted ten times or more. The rearrangement links TRBV6-2 or TRBV6-3 to TRBJ2-7; 7 nucleotides line up with TRBD1. Per germline, CDR1 MNHEY and CDR2 SVGEGT. V lost 2 bases to trimming and J lost 0 bases; unmatched junction nucleotides: 10. CDR3 length: 17 amino acids. The CDR3 DNA follows: TGTGCCAGCAGTTACGAGGGGGCAACGGCCCTCTCCTACGAGCAGTACTTC. It is translated as CASSYEGATALSYEQYF.

About this clonotype: This sequence may be a read error, since a much larger clone differs from it by one base. The rearrangement links TRBV5-1 to TRBJ2-7; possibly TRBD1 or TRBD2 for D (5 bases each). Germline loops: CDR1 SGHRS, CDR2 YFSETQ. The CDR3 runs 14 residues. The CDR3 coding sequence is TGCGCCAGCTGCTTGGATGGCAGGGAGTACGAGCAGTACTTC. Amino acid sequence: CASCLDGREYEQYF.

Comment on this clonotype: A read error may explain this, as a much larger clone is one base away. V and J are TRBV7-9 and TRBJ1-4, with D tentatively TRBD1 (6 bases). CDR1 and CDR2 (germline): SEHNR, FQNEAQ (reference sequence). The CDR3 runs 15 residues. The CDR3 nucleotides are TGTGCCAGCAGCTTAGGACAGGCGGGTAATGTAAAACTGTTTTTT. This codes for CASSLGQAGNVKLFF.

The gene calls are TRBV12-3 or TRBV12-4 and TRBJ2-5, with D perhaps TRBD2 (6 bases). Deletions cut 5 bases from V and 2 bases from J, with 12 bases between. The CDR3 has 14 residues. The chain's CDR3 is CASSPTGTQETQYF. DNA for the CDR3: TGTGCCAGCAGTCCCACCGGGACTCAAGAGACCCAGTACTTC.

This clonotype has a count of ten or more. The chain employs TRBV7-8 and TRBJ1-3; D remains unclear. Per germline, CDR1 SGHVS and CDR2 FQNEAQ. This CDR3 contains 11 residues. V was shortened by 1 base and J by 7 bases, with 2 bases between the two germline ends. The CDR3 loop is CASSLVNTIYF. CDR3 DNA sequence: TGTGCCAGCAGCTTAGTGAACACCATATATTTT.

This clonotype came up many times. This sequence joins TRBV12-5 and TRBJ1-2; no clear D. V lost 1 base, J lost 4 bases, and 10 bases lay in between. The CDR3 is made up of 14 amino acids. Germline CDR1 is LGHNT and CDR2 is FRNRAP. For the CDR3, the DNA is TGTGCTAGTGGTTTGGGACCTAGGAGCTATGGCTACACCTTC. Its protein is CASGLGPRSYGYTF.

J is TRBJ2-7 and V is TRBV28; no definite D call. V lost 2 bases to trimming and J lost 7 bases, with 3 bases between them. CDR1 is MDHEN, CDR2 SYDVKM, per germline. The CDR3 has 10 amino acids. This CDR3 is CASSLGEQYF. DNA for the CDR3: TGTGCCAGCAGTTTAGGGGAGCAGTACTTC. Filled out from reference TRBV28 and TRBJ2-7, the complete variable domain reads DVKVTQSSRYLVKRTGEKVFLECVQDMDHENMFWYRQDPGLGLRLIYFSYDVKMKEKGDIPEGYSVSREKKERFSLILESASTNQTSMYLCASSLGEQYFGPGTRLTVT.

A few counts support this clonotype. The chain combines TRBV20-1 with TRBJ1-3; D not certain. There are 11 residues in the CDR3. V dropped 7 bases and J dropped 2 bases, with 6 bases sitting between them. Germline CDR1 reads DFQATT; CDR2 reads SNEGSKA (reference sequence). CDR3: CSGTAGNTIYF. CDR3 DNA: TGCAGTGGGACGGCTGGAAACACCATATATTTT.

By frequency in the sample, this clonotype is medium-sized. CDR3 nucleotides: TGTGCCAGCAGTTCCGGACTAGGAGGGGTGACAGATACGCAGTATTTT. Its translation: CASSSGLGGVTDTQYF. V and J are TRBV12-3 or TRBV12-4 and TRBJ2-3, with 7 bases aligning to TRBD2. The V and J ends lost 4 bases and 3 bases, in that order; junction bases with no gene match: 10. CDR3 length: 16 residues.

V and J are TRBV4-1 and TRBJ1-4; D unresolved. The CDR3 contains 17 residues. Trimming removed 8 bases from V and 4 bases from J, with 23 bases in between. The germline V gene has CDR1 MGHRA and CDR2 YSYEKL. CDR3 sequence reads: CASRPIIGPAGNEKLFF. In nucleotides, the CDR3 is TGCGCCAGCCGCCCTATCATCGGACCAGCTGGTAATGAAAAACTGTTTTTT.

There are many counts of this clonotype. The V call is TRBV12-3 or TRBV12-4, the J call TRBJ2-1, with D possibly being TRBD2 (6 bases). The CDR3 loop spans 19 amino acids. Deletions cut 1 base from V and 2 bases from J, with 21 bases between. The CDR3 DNA follows: TGTGCCAGCAGTTTAGAGACGGGGCTTGGGGGGTATACCTACAATGAGCAGTTCTTC. As protein: CASSLETGLGGYTYNEQFF.

This clonotype is a singleton in its sample. J is TRBJ1-6 and V is TRBV10-3; D unclear. V lost 0 bases and J 9 bases, leaving 12 bases between the germline ends. The CDR3 has 15 amino acids. Germline CDR1 and CDR2: ENHRY and SYGVKD. In DNA, the CDR3 is TGTGCCATCAGTGAGTCTACGGGGTTAGCTTCACCCCTCCACTTT. This encodes CAISESTGLASPLHF.

This clonotype was seen ten or more times. The gene calls are TRBV4-1 and TRBJ1-5; D might be TRBD1 (5 bases). The germline V and J ends were trimmed by 1 base and 3 bases, with 10 bases remaining between them. The CDR3 totals 15 residues. Germline V gives CDR1 MGHRA, CDR2 YSYEKL. The CDR3 is CASSQGWGFNQPQHF. DNA for the CDR3: TGCGCCAGCAGCCAAGGCTGGGGGTTCAATCAGCCCCAGCATTTT.

Ten or more counts support this clonotype. The chain employs TRBV5-5 and TRBJ2-7; D call uncertain. Trimming cost V 1 base and J 3 bases, with 5 bases left between them. The germline V gene encodes CDR1 SGHKS and CDR2 YYEKEE (reference sequence). This CDR3 comprises 12 residues. The CDR3 protein is CASSLTVYEQYF. Written as DNA, the CDR3 is TGTGCCAGCAGCTTGACCGTCTACGAGCAGTACTTC.

This clonotype was recorded many times. The chain combines TRBV5-6 with TRBJ1-2, with D hard to call. CDR3 size: 16 residues. The germline V gene encodes CDR1 SGHDT and CDR2 YYEEEE. V dropped 4 bases and J dropped 4 bases, with 20 bases sitting between them. CDR3 protein: CASSPDSGVGIYGYTF. DNA for the CDR3: TGTGCCAGCAGCCCCGATTCCGGAGTGGGCATCTATGGCTACACCTTC.